Each of the 31 T cell receptor beta chains below was sequenced from the same sample in a study of cytomegalovirus exposure and HLA in healthy donors (TCRdb year 2017). The library was produced with the immunoSEQ multiplex PCR assay. A mixture of 60 forward primers for TCR Vbeta segments and 13 reverse primers for TCR Jbeta segments was used in the multiplex PCR. TCRdb retrieved this table from immuneACCESS and kept in-frame rearrangements only. Not all clones are present; in checked studies, unresolved V genes account for under half, and no reason is known for the remainder. This sample's table carries around 70,000 clones. The ten largest account for roughly 2.4% of the sample. Material: PBMCs. Source of these receptors: a female donor in good health and CMV-seropositive.

This chain links TRBV9 with TRBJ2-1; 7 nucleotides match TRBD2. V lost 7 bases, J lost 6 bases, and 7 bases stayed unmatched. Germline assignment: CDR1 SGDLS and CDR2 YYNGEE. The CDR3 contains 13 residues. The CDR3 loop is CASAGVTLNEQFF. Written as DNA, the CDR3 is TGTGCCAGCGCGGGAGTGACGCTCAATGAGCAGTTCTTC.

V is TRBV4-2 and J is TRBJ2-3, with 13 bases fitting TRBD2. Germline V gene data show CDR1 as LGHNA and CDR2 as YNFKEQ. The CDR3 has 18 amino acids. V shed 4 bases and J 0 bases; nucleotides not matched to a gene: 7. CDR3 DNA: TGTGCCAGCAGCCGCTTTACTAGCGGGGGGGCAAGCACAGATACGCAGTATTTT. Protein sequence: CASSRFTSGGASTDTQYF.

In DNA, the CDR3 is TGCGCCAGCAGCCCCCTCCCCGGCTTCGGACAGGGAGGGCATGGCTACACCTTC. Translation: CASSPLPGFGQGGHGYTF. The chain recombines TRBV4-1 with TRBJ1-2; 8 nucleotides agree with TRBD1. The V and J ends lost 4 bases and 6 bases, in that order; junction bases with no gene match: 19. Germline loops: CDR1 MGHRA, CDR2 YSYEKL. This CDR3 has 18 residues.

The chain couples TRBV4-3 to TRBJ1-2; D is unresolved. This CDR3 is 12 amino acids long. The germline V and J ends were trimmed by 8 bases and 3 bases, with 10 bases remaining between them. Germline V CDR1 and CDR2: LGHNA, YSLEER. CDR3 sequence (DNA): TGCGCCAGCGGCGACATAGACTATGGCTACACCTTC. This gives the protein CASGDIDYGYTF.

This chain uses TRBV30 with TRBJ2-5; tentative D call: TRBD2 (5 bases). The germline CDR1 and CDR2 sequences are GTSNPN and SVGIG (reference sequence). Trimming pared 0 bases from V and 3 bases from J, leaving 11 bases between. CDR3 length equals 14 residues. The CDR3 sequence: CAWSVRGYKETQYF. The CDR3 DNA reads TGTGCCTGGAGTGTGCGAGGGTATAAAGAGACCCAGTACTTC.

V usage is TRBV18 and J usage is TRBJ1-1; 10 bases match TRBD1. Germline-derived CDR1 and CDR2 are KGHSH and LQKENI. V shed 1 base and J 3 bases; nucleotides not matched to a gene: 5. The CDR3 sequence is 16 residues long. The CDR3 nucleotides read TGTGCCAGCTCACCACTGACAGGGGGCAAAGACACTGAAGCTTTCTTT. Amino acids: CASSPLTGGKDTEAFF.

The chain uses TRBV5-6 and TRBJ2-1; TRBD1 matches 7 bases. V lost 3 bases to trimming and J lost 7 bases; unmatched junction nucleotides: 4. This CDR3 contains 13 residues. The germline gives CDR1 SGHDT, CDR2 YYEEEE. The CDR3 DNA follows: TGTGCCAGCAGCTCCGGGACAGCTAATGAGCAGTTCTTC. Its protein is CASSSGTANEQFF.

Comments on this clone: Relative to the germline gene, one junction end is altered; a read error may explain this. The chain joins TRBV30 to TRBJ1-5; possible D gene TRBD1, 6 bases. From germline, CDR1 is GTSNPN and CDR2 SVGIG (reference sequence). This CDR3 contains 15 residues. CDR3 loop: CAGSVGEGGNQPQHF. The CDR3 DNA reads TGTGCCGGGAGTGTAGGGGAAGGGGGTAACCAGCCCCAGCATTTT.

The rearrangement links TRBV2 to TRBJ2-2, with D maybe TRBD1 (5 bases). There are 15 residues in the CDR3. Germline loops: CDR1 SNHLY, CDR2 FYNNEI. Trimming stripped 4 bases from V and 1 base from J, with 10 bases between. The CDR3 here is CASSVTGQNTGELFF. The CDR3 DNA sequence: TGTGCCAGCAGTGTCACAGGTCAGAACACCGGGGAGCTGTTTTTT.

This chain connects TRBV9 to TRBJ1-1; D gene unclear. This CDR3 is 15 amino acids long. Germline assignment: CDR1 SGDLS and CDR2 YYNGEE. Deletions cut 3 bases from V and 1 base from J, with 13 bases between. The CDR3: CASSGPSGENTEAFF. Written as DNA, the CDR3 is TGTGCCAGCAGCGGGCCCAGTGGTGAGAACACTGAAGCTTTCTTT.

This rearrangement joins TRBV18 to TRBJ2-7, with D maybe TRBD1 (6 bases). Deletions cut 5 bases from V and 3 bases from J, with 14 bases between. Germline V gene data show CDR1 as KGHSH and CDR2 as LQKENI. The CDR3 runs to 14 residues. CDR3 in DNA: TGTGCCAGCTCATCCGCCCCGGACAGCTACGAGCAGTACTTC. Its protein is CASSSAPDSYEQYF.

J is TRBJ1-1 and V is TRBV5-6, with D hard to call. This CDR3 comprises 14 residues. V shed 0 bases and J shed 1 base, with 7 bases lying between them. CDR1 is SGHDT, CDR2 YYEEEE, per germline. This chain's CDR3 is CASSLDLRNTEAFF. The DNA for the CDR3 is TGTGCCAGCAGCTTGGATCTTAGGAACACTGAAGCTTTCTTT.

The DNA for the CDR3 is TGTGCCAGCTCACCTGTCTCCTTGACAGGGGCCGGGGGCTACACCTTC. This encodes CASSPVSLTGAGGYTF. This chain uses TRBV18 with TRBJ1-2; 8 bases are shared with TRBD1. After removal of 3 bases from V and 8 bases from J, the junction contained 14 bases not matched to a gene. The germline gives CDR1 KGHSH, CDR2 LQKENI. CDR3 length: 16 amino acids.

This chain connects TRBV5-1 to TRBJ2-1; TRBD2 matches at 13 bases. This CDR3 has 17 amino acids. V trimming: 3 bases; J trimming: 3 bases; junction bases outside the gene matches: 6. Per germline, CDR1 SGHRS and CDR2 YFSETQ. The CDR3 bases are TGCGCCAGCAGCTGGACGGGACTAGCGGGAAACTACAATGAGCAGTTCTTC. It is translated as CASSWTGLAGNYNEQFF.

V is TRBV9 and J is TRBJ2-5, with D tentatively TRBD1 (6 bases). V was shortened by 0 bases and J by 5 bases, with 8 bases between the two germline ends. The germline V gene encodes CDR1 SGDLS and CDR2 YYNGEE. The CDR3 extends over 13 amino acids. As DNA, the CDR3 is TGTGCCAGCAGCGTAGACCAGGGGGAGACCCAGTACTTC. This codes for CASSVDQGETQYF. Filled out from reference TRBV9 and TRBJ2-5, the complete variable domain reads DSGVTQTPKHLITATGQRVTLRCSPRSGDLSVYWYQQSLDQGLQFLIQYYNGEERAKGNILERFSAQQFPDLHSELNLSSLELGDSALYFCASSVDQGETQYFGPGTRLLVL.

This rearrangement joins TRBV28 to TRBJ2-7, with TRBD1 identical over 10 bases. This CDR3 contains 15 residues. The germline V gene has CDR1 MDHEN and CDR2 SYDVKM. J lost 9 bases, V lost 5 bases, and 13 bases had no gene match. In DNA form, the CDR3 reads TGTGCCAGCAGTCTCGGGACAGGGGTTTCGCATGTGCAGTACTTC. Its protein is CASSLGTGVSHVQYF.

V and J are TRBV29-1 and TRBJ2-7, with D perhaps matching TRBD1 (6 bases). CDR3 length equals 13 residues. V lost 4 bases to trimming and J lost 2 bases, with 12 bases between them. Germline values: CDR1 SQVTM, CDR2 ANQGSEA. CDR3: CSVGQALPYEQYF. CDR3 DNA sequence: TGCAGCGTTGGACAGGCCCTACCCTACGAGCAGTACTTC.

V is TRBV6-1 and J is TRBJ1-4; no reliable D call. With 1 base removed from V and 3 bases from J, the gap between germline ends came to 6 bases. The CDR3 contains 14 residues. Germline loops: CDR1 MNHNS, CDR2 SASEGT. CDR3 DNA sequence: TGTGCCAGCAGTGAAGGTACACCTAATGAAAAACTGTTTTTT. Its translation is CASSEGTPNEKLFF.

The chain carries TRBV30 and TRBJ1-1; no definite D call. CDR1 is GTSNPN, CDR2 SVGIG, per germline (reference sequence). V was shortened by 3 bases and J by 11 bases, with 16 bases between the two germline ends. This CDR3 has 12 residues. CDR3 nucleotide sequence: TGTGCCTGGAGCCACCCCCGCGAGGCCGCTTTCTTT. Amino acid sequence: CAWSHPREAAFF. Based on the CDR3 plus reference TRBV30 and TRBJ1-1, the full variable domain is SQTIHQWPATLVQPVGSPLSLECTVEGTSNPNLYWYRQAAGRGLQLLFYSVGIGQISSEVPQNLSASRPQDRQFILSSKKLLLSDSGFYLCAWSHPREAAFFGQGTRLTVV.

This rearrangement joins TRBV4-3 to TRBJ2-1; 13 bases are a match to TRBD2. The CDR3 spans 16 residues. Germline lookup yields CDR1 LGHNA and CDR2 YSLEER. The V and J ends lost 2 bases and 6 bases, in that order; junction bases with no gene match: 4. Here the CDR3 reads CASSQPLAGGGNEQFF. CDR3 nucleotides: TGCGCCAGCAGCCAACCACTAGCGGGAGGGGGCAATGAGCAGTTCTTC.

The genes are TRBV27 and TRBJ2-3, with a possible D match to TRBD2 (6 bases). Germline lookup yields CDR1 MNHEY and CDR2 SMNVEV (reference sequence). Trimming stripped 6 bases from V and 2 bases from J, with 18 bases between. The CDR3 is 16 residues long. The DNA for the CDR3 is TGTGCCAGCAGGAATTGGGGGAGGTCAAACACAGATACGCAGTATTTT. It encodes CASRNWGRSNTDTQYF.

The V and J genes are TRBV7-2 and TRBJ1-5; unclear D gene. V gave up 5 bases and J gave up 10 bases, with 15 bases separating them. This CDR3 is 13 amino acids long. Germline CDR1 SGHTA, CDR2 FQGNSA. Here the CDR3 reads CASSPSTVIPQHF. CDR3 DNA sequence: TGTGCCAGCAGCCCATCGACTGTCATCCCCCAGCATTTT.

The chain has TRBV5-1 and TRBJ2-7; TRBD1 might be the D (5 bases). Germline values: CDR1 SGHRS, CDR2 YFSETQ. Trimming shortened V by 0 bases and J by 5 bases, and 12 bases separated the two germline ends. CDR3 size: 14 residues. CDR3 coding DNA: TGCGCCAGCAGCTTGGCCGACAGAACGGACGAGCAGTACTTC. This codes for CASSLADRTDEQYF. Supplemented by reference TRBV5-1 and TRBJ2-7, the full variable domain reads KAGVTQTPRYLIKTRGQQVTLSCSPISGHRSVSWYQQTPGQGLQFLFEYFSETQRNKGNFPGRFSGRQFSNSRSEMNVSTLELGDSALYLCASSLADRTDEQYFGPGTRLTVT.

This chain joins TRBV6-5 and TRBJ2-1, with TRBD1 identical over 7 bases. Germline V gene sequence: CDR1 MNHEY, CDR2 SVGAGI. The ends lost 6 bases at V and 1 base at J; junction bases unmatched: 3. This CDR3 spans 14 amino acids. In nucleotides, the CDR3 is TGTGCCAGCAGCTGGGACAGTTCCTACAATGAGCAGTTCTTC. Its translation: CASSWDSSYNEQFF.

The chain combines TRBV9 with TRBJ1-4; TRBD1 agrees at 8 bases. CDR3 length equals 14 residues. V dropped 4 bases and J dropped 7; count of bases not matched to a gene: 6. Germline-derived CDR1 and CDR2 are SGDLS and YYNGEE. The CDR3 loop reads CASSSGGGSEKLFF. CDR3 DNA sequence: TGTGCCAGCAGCTCAGGGGGCGGGAGTGAAAAACTGTTTTTT.

The J gene is TRBJ2-1, the V gene TRBV4-3, with 7 nucleotides matching TRBD1. CDR1 and CDR2 (germline): LGHNA, YSLEER. This CDR3 has 17 amino acids. Trimming cost V 0 bases and J 3 bases; bases outside gene matches: 8. CDR3 loop: CASSQEPPTGNYNEQFF. The CDR3 DNA follows: TGCGCCAGCAGCCAAGAACCACCGACAGGGAACTACAATGAGCAGTTCTTC.

The chain joins TRBV5-5 to TRBJ1-2; weak D call: TRBD1 (6 bases). Between the trimmed V and J ends, which lost 6 bases and 2 bases, there was a span of 26 bases. Germline V gene sequence: CDR1 SGHKS, CDR2 YYEKEE (reference sequence). The length of the CDR3 is 18 residues. The chain's CDR3 is CASTLIPPTGSPNYGYTF. The CDR3 DNA reads TGTGCCAGCACGTTGATACCCCCGACAGGCTCCCCGAACTATGGCTACACCTTC.

The chain joins TRBV30 to TRBJ1-6; D remains unclear. The CDR3 covers 12 residues. CDR1 GTSNPN and CDR2 SVGIG come from the germline V gene (reference sequence). As DNA, the CDR3 is TGTGCTACAAGCTCCTATAATTCACCCCTCCACTTT. As protein: CATSSYNSPLHF.

The chain combines TRBV7-2 with TRBJ1-5, with a tentative D call TRBD1 (5 bases). The CDR3 is made up of 16 amino acids. Germline CDR1 SGHTA, CDR2 FQGNSA. V was pared by 6 bases and J by 2 bases, with 17 bases between. The DNA of the CDR3 is TGTGCCAGCAGTTTCCGGGTGGGGGGAGGCAATCAGCCCCAGCATTTT. It codes for CASSFRVGGGNQPQHF.

This rearrangement joins TRBV15 to TRBJ1-1; weak D call: TRBD1 (5 bases). Germline CDR1 LNHNV, CDR2 YYDKDF (reference sequence). There are 14 residues in the CDR3. Trimming took off 3 bases at V and 1 base at J, with 9 bases between the two ends. The CDR3 DNA sequence: TGTGCCACCAGCAGGACTCAGGGGAACACTGAAGCTTTCTTT. This sequence encodes CATSRTQGNTEAFF.

V gene TRBV27 combines with J gene TRBJ1-2, with a possible D match to TRBD1 (6 bases). The germline gives CDR1 MNHEY, CDR2 SMNVEV (reference sequence). V gave up 2 bases and J gave up 4 bases, with 11 bases separating them. CDR3 length: 14 residues. CDR3 sequence reads: CASSLGGTSYGYTF. CDR3 coding DNA: TGTGCCAGCAGTTTAGGGGGCACCAGCTATGGCTACACCTTC.